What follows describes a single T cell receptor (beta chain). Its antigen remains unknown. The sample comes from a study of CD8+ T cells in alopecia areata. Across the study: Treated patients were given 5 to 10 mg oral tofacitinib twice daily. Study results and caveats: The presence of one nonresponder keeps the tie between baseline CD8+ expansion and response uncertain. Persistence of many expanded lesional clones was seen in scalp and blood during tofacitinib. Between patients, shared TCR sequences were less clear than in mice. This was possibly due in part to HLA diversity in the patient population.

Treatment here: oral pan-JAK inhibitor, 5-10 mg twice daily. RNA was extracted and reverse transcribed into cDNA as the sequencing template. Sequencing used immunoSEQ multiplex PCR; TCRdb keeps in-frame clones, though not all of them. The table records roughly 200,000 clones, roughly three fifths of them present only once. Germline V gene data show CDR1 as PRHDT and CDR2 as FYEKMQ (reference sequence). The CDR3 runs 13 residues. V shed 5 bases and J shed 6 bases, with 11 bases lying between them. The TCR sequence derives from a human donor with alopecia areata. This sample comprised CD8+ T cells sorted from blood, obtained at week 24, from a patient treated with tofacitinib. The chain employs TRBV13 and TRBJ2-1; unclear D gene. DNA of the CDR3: TGTGCCAGCAGCCCCCAAACGGTCAATGAGCAGTTCTTC. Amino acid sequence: CASSPQTVNEQFF.